This TCR beta chain is drawn from a study of tumor-infiltrating lymphocytes in primary liver carcinoma. Across the whole study: The study included patients who were men and women aged 30 to 69 years.

cDNA specific to TCR beta was made from 500 ng of total RNA, with a constant-region primer employed for priming. ARM-PCR, slightly modified, supplied the TCR beta libraries through three nested multiplex PCR rounds. Use of TRBV1-TRBV30 forward primers with a C-beta reverse primer characterized the first two PCR rounds, which lasted around 11 cycles each. TCRdb processed the multiplex PCR reads anew with MiXCR; each CDR3 protein has one entry. The sample carries 330,000 or so distinct CDR3 sequences, about 61% recorded once. Trimming stripped 5 bases from V and 3 bases from J, with 8 bases between. This CDR3 region has 11 residues. Germline CDR1 is SQVTM and CDR2 is ANQGSEA. Both blood RNA, taken from unsorted whole blood, and germline DNA were extracted. About this clonotype: This may come from a read error, since a much larger clone is one base off.

The J gene is TRBJ2-7, the V gene TRBV29-1, with D possibly being TRBD2 (5 bases). The sequence was obtained from a man aged 40-49 years with primary liver carcinoma and hepatitis B virus infection. The sequenced material came from peripheral blood. Here the CDR3 reads CSVNEGYEQYF. The CDR3 DNA is TGCAGCGTTAACGAGGGCTACGAGCAGTACTTC.